The source of this T cell receptor beta chain is a study of T cells after yellow fever vaccination. This clonotype appeared a few times. Using its own MiXCR run on the 5' RACE reads, TCRdb lists one record per CDR3 protein. The top ten hold about 3.3% of the sample, which has about 320,000 distinct CDR3 sequences, approximately 12% seen once. The germline CDR1 and CDR2 sequences are MNHNY and SVGAGI (reference sequence). J was trimmed by 2 bases and V by 6 bases; bases with no gene match: 5. The CDR3 is 16 residues long. The chain joins TRBV6-6 to TRBJ2-6; 9 nucleotides match TRBD1. The material sequenced was CD4+ T cells sorted from PBMCs, taken 45 days after the yellow fever booster vaccination. The receptor's source is a man in his late teens or twenties who received the YFV17D yellow fever vaccine. The CDR3 loop is CASRGTGRAGANVLTF. The CDR3 DNA is TGTGCCAGCAGGGGGACAGGGAGGGCTGGGGCCAACGTCCTGACTTTC.